The sequence of this T cell receptor (beta chain) was determined in a study of human T cells and chemical hapten exposure. Study conclusions and caveats: Significantly more large CDR3 similarity clusters arose among expanded TCRs than among controls.

From germline, CDR1 is SGHNT and CDR2 YENEEA. V was trimmed by 1 base and J by 5 bases, leaving 10 bases between them. This CDR3 is built from 14 residues. In TCRdb, the RACE reads were re-called with MiXCR into one record per CDR3 protein. The table shows approximately 90,000 distinct CDR3 sequences, with 9.5% to 15% occurring only once. Time point meaning: patch test 1, 2 weeks after DPC sensitization. Treatment here: therapeutic diphenylcyclopropenone sensitization with weekly scalp DPC. This clonotype was counted a few times. Its antigen remains unidentified. The receptor was isolated from a woman aged 40 to 55 with alopecia areata. Some clones in this sample may be carry-over from other donors' samples. This specimen was whole blood, taken in connection with sensitization to the hapten diphenylcyclopropenone (DPC). The V and J genes are TRBV11-3 and TRBJ2-3; possible D gene TRBD1, 5 bases. The CDR3: CASSLGPGLDTQYF. The CDR3 region has the DNA TGTGCCAGCAGCTTAGGGCCAGGGTTAGATACGCAGTATTTT.